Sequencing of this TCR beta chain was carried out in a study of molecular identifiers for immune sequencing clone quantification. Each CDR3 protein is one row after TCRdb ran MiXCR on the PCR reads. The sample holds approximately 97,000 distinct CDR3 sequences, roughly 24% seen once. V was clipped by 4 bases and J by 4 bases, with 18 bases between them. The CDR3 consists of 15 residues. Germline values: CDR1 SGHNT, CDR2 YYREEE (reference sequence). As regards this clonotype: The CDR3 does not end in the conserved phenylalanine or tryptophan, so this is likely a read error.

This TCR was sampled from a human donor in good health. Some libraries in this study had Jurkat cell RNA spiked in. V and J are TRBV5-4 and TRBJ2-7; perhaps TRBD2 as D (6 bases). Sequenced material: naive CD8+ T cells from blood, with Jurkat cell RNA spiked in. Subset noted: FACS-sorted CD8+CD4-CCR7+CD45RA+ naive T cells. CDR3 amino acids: CASSDQAGGRYEQYS. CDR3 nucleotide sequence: TGTGCCAGCAGCGACCAAGCCGGGGGACGGTACGAGCAGTACTCC.